The 27 T cell receptor beta chains presented below share a single source sample, sequenced in a study of PD-L1 blockade in urothelial cancer. Time point reported: pretreatment peripheral blood. Produced via immunoSEQ multiplex PCR; TCRdb's table is partial and in-frame only. The sample contains about 45,000 clones, roughly 90% of which appear only once. Specimen: PBMCs, collected around atezolizumab (anti-PD-L1) treatment. Every receptor here comes from a donor aged 40 or older with urothelial cancer.

The CDR3 spells CASSGQGFQPQHF. For the CDR3, the DNA is TGTGCCAGCAGCGGACAGGGCTTTCAGCCCCAGCATTTT. The gene calls are TRBV7-2 and TRBJ1-5; TRBD1 agrees at 8 bases. The CDR3 runs 13 residues. The trim removed 5 bases at V and 6 bases at J, leaving 3 bases unmatched. Germline CDR1 SGHTA, CDR2 FQGNSA.

This clone came up a few times. The J gene is TRBJ1-2, the V gene TRBV19; no firm D call. The CDR3 is 11 amino acids. In germline, CDR1 is LNHDA, CDR2 SQIVND (reference sequence). V was clipped by 5 bases and J by 4 bases, with 5 bases between them. The CDR3 nucleotides read TGTGCCAGTAGTTTCGTCTATGGCTACACCTTC. Its translation: CASSFVYGYTF.

The chain uses TRBV25-1 and TRBJ2-2, with TRBD1 identical over 8 bases. Germline lookup yields CDR1 MGHDK and CDR2 SYGVNS. The CDR3 spans 17 residues. The ends lost 2 bases at V and 6 bases at J; junction bases unmatched: 11. CDR3 region: CASSEPPGRTGSGELFF. Written as DNA, the CDR3 is TGTGCCAGCAGTGAACCCCCCGGTCGGACAGGGTCCGGGGAGCTGTTTTTT.

This rearrangement joins TRBV7-9 to TRBJ2-7, with 11 bases matching TRBD2. The CDR3 is 14 amino acids. Germline assignment: CDR1 SEHNR and CDR2 FQNEAQ (reference sequence). V was pared by 5 bases and J by 11 bases, with 11 bases of the junction left unmatched. The CDR3 here is CASSQGGTSGKKYF. The CDR3 DNA sequence: TGTGCCAGCAGCCAGGGGGGGACTAGCGGAAAAAAGTACTTC.

The gene calls are TRBV5-6 and TRBJ2-2; TRBD1 might be the D (5 bases). The CDR3 extends over 12 amino acids. CDR1 is SGHDT, CDR2 YYEEEE, per germline. V was pared by 3 bases and J by 7 bases, with 7 bases between. As DNA, the CDR3 is TGTGCCAGCAGCTGGGGCGACGGGGAGCTGTTTTTT. Protein: CASSWGDGELFF.

The gene calls are TRBV11-3 and TRBJ1-1, with 8 bases that match TRBD1. This CDR3 region has 11 residues. J lost 11 bases, V lost 4 bases, and 3 bases had no gene match. Germline V gives CDR1 SGHNT, CDR2 YENEEA. Written as DNA, the CDR3 is TGTGCCAGCAGCTCTCGACAGGGGGCTTTCTTT. As protein: CASSSRQGAFF.

The chain is built from TRBV5-4 and TRBJ1-1, with a weak D call TRBD1 (5 bases). Germline V gene lookup returns CDR1 SGHNT and CDR2 YYREEE (reference sequence). The length of the CDR3 is 15 residues. V lost 3 bases, J lost 0 bases, and 12 bases lay in between. This CDR3 is CASSSQARLNTEAFF. As DNA, the CDR3 is TGTGCCAGCAGCTCACAGGCGCGCCTGAACACTGAAGCTTTCTTT.

The rearrangement joins TRBV5-5 to TRBJ1-1; 7 bases line up with TRBD1. The CDR3 loop spans 14 amino acids. CDR1 and CDR2 from the germline V gene are SGHKS and YYEKEE (reference sequence). J was trimmed by 4 bases and V by 4 bases; bases with no gene match: 7. DNA for the CDR3: TGTGCCAGCAGCGTTCAGGGGGAAAGCACTGAAGCTTTCTTT. As protein: CASSVQGESTEAFF.

The J gene is TRBJ2-5, the V gene TRBV4-2; D ambiguous. Looked up from germline, CDR1 is LGHNA and CDR2 is YNFKEQ. This CDR3 has 16 residues. V was trimmed by 0 bases and J by 1 base, leaving 12 bases between them. Written as DNA, the CDR3 is TGTGCCAGCAGCCAAGATCCGTGGGCGATCCAAGAGACCCAGTACTTC. This translates into CASSQDPWAIQETQYF.

The CDR3 here is CASSEASGRAGRETQYF. The CDR3 region has the DNA TGTGCCAGCAGTGAAGCTAGCGGGAGGGCCGGGCGGGAGACCCAGTACTTC. The chain uses TRBV6-1 and TRBJ2-5; 11 nucleotides agree with TRBD2. Losses at the gene ends were 0 bases for V and 5 bases for J; bases not matched to a gene: 8. CDR1 and CDR2 from the germline V gene are MNHNS and SASEGT. The CDR3 sequence is 17 residues long.

The chain carries TRBV2 and TRBJ2-5; the match to TRBD2 covers 10 bases. The germline V gene has CDR1 SNHLY and CDR2 FYNNEI. This CDR3 has 15 residues. V dropped 4 bases and J dropped 5; count of bases not matched to a gene: 7. This chain's CDR3 is CASSGLAGAGETQYF. The CDR3, as DNA: TGTGCCAGCAGTGGGCTAGCGGGGGCTGGGGAGACCCAGTACTTC.

This chain uses TRBV4-3 with TRBJ2-3, with TRBD1 matching over 11 bases. Germline V CDR1 and CDR2: LGHNA, YSLEER. V lost 4 bases, J lost 4 bases, and 7 bases stayed unmatched. CDR3 length: 16 amino acids. The CDR3 reads CASSRGGDRGSDTQYF. The DNA of the CDR3 is TGCGCCAGCAGCCGGGGGGGGGACAGGGGGTCAGATACGCAGTATTTT.

The chain combines TRBV6-4 with TRBJ2-7; no clear D gene. This CDR3 spans 14 amino acids. V lost 11 bases and J 4 bases, leaving 21 bases between the germline ends. Per the germline V gene, CDR1 is MRHNA and CDR2 is SNTAGT. The CDR3 DNA reads TGTGCCGACGCCCCCGACTGTCGGGTTTACGAGCAGTACTTC. Translation gives CADAPDCRVYEQYF.

The gene calls are TRBV18 and TRBJ2-2; a weak D match, TRBD2 (5 bases). This CDR3 has 17 residues. V was trimmed by 3 bases and J by 0 bases, leaving 14 bases between them. Germline V lookup: CDR1 KGHSH, CDR2 LQKENI. This chain's CDR3 is CASSPVEESANTGELFF. The CDR3 DNA reads as TGTGCCAGCTCACCGGTGGAGGAGAGCGCGAACACCGGGGAGCTGTTTTTT.

This clone qualifies as medium-sized. The V and J genes are TRBV7-8 and TRBJ1-3; D perhaps matches TRBD1 (6 bases). The germline V and J ends were trimmed by 7 bases and 4 bases, with 14 bases remaining between them. CDR1 is SGHVS and CDR2 is FQNEAQ in the germline V gene. The CDR3 has 14 residues. The CDR3 bases are TGTGCCAGCACCCTGGACAGCTCGGGAAACACCATATATTTT. Translation: CASTLDSSGNTIYF.

The chain combines TRBV5-1 with TRBJ2-3, with D perhaps matching TRBD1 (5 bases). With 4 bases removed from V and 2 bases from J, the gap between germline ends came to 14 bases. CDR1 and CDR2 (germline): SGHRS, YFSETQ. The length of the CDR3 is 15 residues. CDR3 amino acids: CASSPPQGTTDTQYF. CDR3 DNA sequence: TGCGCCAGCAGCCCCCCTCAGGGAACCACAGATACGCAGTATTTT.

The CDR3: CASSPNRDLQETQYF. CDR3 nucleotide sequence: TGTGCCAGCTCCCCCAACCGGGACTTACAAGAGACCCAGTACTTC. The gene calls are TRBV18 and TRBJ2-5, with D tentatively TRBD2 (6 bases). Trimming removed 6 bases from V and 2 bases from J, with 16 bases in between. The germline gives CDR1 KGHSH, CDR2 LQKENI. The CDR3 runs to 15 residues.

This rearrangement joins TRBV9 to TRBJ1-1, with TRBD1 as a possible D gene (6 bases). CDR1 is SGDLS and CDR2 is YYNGEE in the germline V gene. This CDR3 comprises 15 residues. V was shortened by 5 bases and J by 1 base, with 15 bases between the two germline ends. The CDR3 loop is CASSPTGGPNTEAFF. In nucleotides, the CDR3 is TGTGCCAGCAGTCCCACGGGGGGGCCGAACACTGAAGCTTTCTTT.

V gene TRBV4-2 combines with J gene TRBJ1-2; TRBD1 matches at 12 bases. Trimming removed 3 bases from V and 4 bases from J; junction bases left unmatched: 9. The CDR3 has 17 residues. Germline assignment: CDR1 LGHNA and CDR2 YNFKEQ. The CDR3 protein is CASSHPGQGASGYGYTF. The CDR3 region has the DNA TGTGCCAGCAGCCATCCGGGACAGGGGGCTTCTGGCTATGGCTACACCTTC.

This clone was picked up a small number of times. The chain employs TRBV9 and TRBJ2-1; TRBD1 matches at 7 bases. In germline, CDR1 is SGDLS, CDR2 YYNGEE. CDR3 length: 15 residues. Trimming cost V 0 bases and J 3 bases; bases outside gene matches: 3. CDR3 residues: CASSVDGTDYNEQFF. The CDR3 region has the DNA TGTGCCAGCAGCGTAGATGGGACAGACTACAATGAGCAGTTCTTC.

The gene calls are TRBV13 and TRBJ2-5; D is possibly TRBD2 (7 bases). The CDR3 is made up of 16 amino acids. V gave up 7 bases and J gave up 5 bases, with 23 bases separating them. CDR1 is PRHDT and CDR2 is FYEKMQ in the germline V gene (reference sequence). The CDR3 DNA sequence: TGTGCCAGCACCTCCCTGGGGGGGGCGACCAGGGAGACCCAGTACTTC. Encoded protein: CASTSLGGATRETQYF. The full variable domain, in which reference TRBV13 and TRBJ2-5 provide the parts outside the CDR3, is AAGVIQSPRHLIKEKRETATLKCYPIPRHDTVYWYQQGPGQDPQFLISFYEKMQSDKGSIPDRFSAQQFSDYHSELNMSSLELGDSALYFCASTSLGGATRETQYFGPGTRLLVL.

As to this clone: A junction boundary mismatches the germline segment, possibly from a read error. This chain uses TRBV2 with TRBJ2-5, with TRBD2 matching over 7 bases. Germline V CDR1 and CDR2: SNHLY, FYNNEI. The CDR3 contains 14 residues. The CDR3 DNA follows: TGTGCCAGCAGGGAAGGACTAGGCGCCGCAATAGGGTACTTC. It encodes CASREGLGAAIGYF.

The sample holds one count of this clone. CDR3 bases: TGTGCCAGCAGTGTCGGACTAGTGGGCTATGAGCAGTTCTTC. Protein product: CASSVGLVGYEQFF. The V gene is TRBV6-1, the J gene TRBJ2-1, with TRBD2 matching over 7 bases. The trim removed 4 bases at V and 8 bases at J, leaving 8 bases unmatched. Looked up from germline, CDR1 is MNHNS and CDR2 is SASEGT. This CDR3 contains 14 residues.

The chain is built from TRBV5-1 and TRBJ2-1, with 7 bases lining up with TRBD2. From germline, CDR1 is SGHRS and CDR2 YFSETQ. The CDR3 covers 14 residues. The trim removed 7 bases at V and 3 bases at J, leaving 7 bases unmatched. CDR3 residues: CASQPGGVYNEQFF. CDR3 nucleotide sequence: TGCGCCAGCCAACCGGGGGGAGTCTACAATGAGCAGTTCTTC.

The chain couples TRBV14 to TRBJ1-1, with 10 positions matching TRBD1. The length of the CDR3 is 14 residues. Trimming removed 4 bases from V and 10 bases from J; junction bases left unmatched: 9. Germline loops: CDR1 SGHDN, CDR2 FVKESK. This chain's CDR3 is CASSPKFGQGGAFF. The CDR3 region has the DNA TGTGCCAGCAGCCCCAAGTTTGGACAGGGGGGAGCTTTCTTT.

The J gene is TRBJ2-2, the V gene TRBV5-1; 10 nucleotides match TRBD2. Germline trimming cut 7 bases from V and 6 bases from J; bases unmatched to any gene: 9. Germline-derived CDR1 and CDR2 are SGHRS and YFSETQ. CDR3 length equals 15 residues. CDR3 DNA sequence: TGCGCCAGCCTGGGGCTAGCGGGAGCGCCCGGGGAGCTGTTTTTT. Its translation is CASLGLAGAPGELFF. The full variable domain, with the rest looked up from reference TRBV5-1 and TRBJ2-2, is KAGVTQTPRYLIKTRGQQVTLSCSPISGHRSVSWYQQTPGQGLQFLFEYFSETQRNKGNFPGRFSGRQFSNSRSEMNVSTLELGDSALYLCASLGLAGAPGELFFGEGSRLTVL.

The V and J genes are TRBV19 and TRBJ2-7, with 7 bases matching TRBD2. Germline CDR1 reads LNHDA; CDR2 reads SQIVND (reference sequence). V dropped 6 bases and J dropped 3; count of bases not matched to a gene: 8. The CDR3 length is 14 residues. CDR3 DNA sequence: TGTGCCAGTAGCTCGAGAGCGGGACTCTACGAGCAGTACTTC. Encoded protein: CASSSRAGLYEQYF.